This entry lists 28 T cell receptor beta chains sequenced from one sample in a study of blood T cells in healthy people across ages. Sample-barcoded 5' priming and a J-beta primer mix drove a second PCR of roughly 6 to 12 cycles. MiXCR, applied by TCRdb to the 5' RACE reads, yields one record per CDR3 protein. In the table there are over 500,000 distinct CDR3 sequences, around 50% of which are singletons. The material sequenced was blood. The source of these receptors is an elderly woman in good health.

At least ten counts were recorded for this clonotype. This rearrangement joins TRBV7-9 to TRBJ2-3, with D possibly being TRBD2 (5 bases). The CDR3 extends over 14 amino acids. V lost 4 bases and J lost 0, with 8 bases in between. Per the germline V gene, CDR1 is SEHNR and CDR2 is FQNEAQ (reference sequence). CDR3 sequence reads: CASSYGESTDTQYF. CDR3 in DNA: TGTGCCAGCAGCTACGGGGAGAGCACAGATACGCAGTATTTT.

V and J are TRBV7-9 and TRBJ1-6, with D possibly matching TRBD1 (5 bases). Trimming pared 8 bases from V and 8 bases from J, leaving 19 bases between. This CDR3 region has 15 residues. CDR1 is SEHNR, CDR2 FQNEAQ, per germline (reference sequence). CDR3 in DNA: TGTGCCAGCGGGGGAGACGGCGGCCCTTATTCACCCCTCCACTTT. Translated: CASGGDGGPYSPLHF.

This clonotype occurred a few times. The rearrangement uses TRBV6-5 and TRBJ2-3; D remains unclear. The length of the CDR3 is 15 residues. V was pared by 7 bases and J by 0 bases, with 14 bases between. The V gene's germline CDR1 is MNHEY and CDR2 SVGAGI. The CDR3 nucleotides are TGTGCCAGCAAAGTGACCAGGACCAGCACAGATACGCAGTATTTT. This encodes CASKVTRTSTDTQYF.

The chain recombines TRBV29-1 with TRBJ1-5; TRBD1 is a possible D gene (6 bases). V gave up 4 bases and J gave up 1 base, with 8 bases separating them. The germline CDR1 and CDR2 sequences are SQVTM and ANQGSEA. The CDR3 has 13 amino acids. The CDR3 protein is CSVADRSNQPQHF. The CDR3 DNA is TGCAGCGTTGCTGACAGGAGCAATCAGCCCCAGCATTTT.

The table lists this clonotype with a count of one. The chain carries TRBV7-9 and TRBJ2-6; the match to TRBD1 covers 7 bases. J was trimmed by 2 bases and V by 4 bases; bases with no gene match: 2. The CDR3 totals 15 residues. Per the germline V gene, CDR1 is SEHNR and CDR2 is FQNEAQ (reference sequence). CDR3 nucleotide sequence: TGTGCCAGCAGCTCAGACAGGGCTGGGGCCAACGTCCTGACTTTC. This gives the protein CASSSDRAGANVLTF.

The CDR3 spells CASSETQGWNEQFF. In DNA, the CDR3 is TGTGCCAGCAGTGAAACACAGGGGTGGAATGAGCAGTTCTTC. This chain uses TRBV25-1 with TRBJ2-1; 7 nucleotides line up with TRBD1. Germline CDR1 is MGHDK and CDR2 is SYGVNS. Germline trimming cut 2 bases from V and 7 bases from J; bases unmatched to any gene: 5. The CDR3 has 14 amino acids.

The rearrangement joins TRBV25-1 to TRBJ1-4; TRBD1 matches 7 bases. This CDR3 is built from 15 residues. V shed 6 bases and J 2 bases; nucleotides not matched to a gene: 6. Germline V gene sequence: CDR1 MGHDK, CDR2 SYGVNS. CDR3 residues: CASRETGATNEKLFF. Written as DNA, the CDR3 is TGTGCCAGCAGGGAAACAGGGGCGACTAATGAAAAACTGTTTTTT.

The chain is built from TRBV20-1 and TRBJ2-3; no reliable D call. Germline V gives CDR1 DFQATT, CDR2 SNEGSKA (reference sequence). CDR3 size: 14 residues. V was shortened by 8 bases and J by 3 bases, with 18 bases between the two germline ends. The CDR3 region is CSSQVLHSTDTQYF. CDR3 sequence (DNA): TGCAGTTCTCAGGTGCTTCATTCAACAGATACGCAGTATTTT.

The chain has TRBV3-1 and TRBJ2-3; 11 bases are a match to TRBD2. From germline, CDR1 is LGHDT and CDR2 YNNKEL (reference sequence). The V and J ends lost 6 bases and 0 bases, in that order; junction bases with no gene match: 5. This CDR3 has 16 amino acids. CDR3 sequence (DNA): TGTGCCAGCAGTCCCCGGACTAGCGGGAGCACAGATACGCAGTATTTT. As protein: CASSPRTSGSTDTQYF.

The chain has TRBV6-1 and TRBJ2-4, with D possibly matching TRBD2 (5 bases). The end of the DNA fits TRBJ2-5 better, so the J call may be wrong. CDR1 is MNHNS, CDR2 SASEGT, per germline. This CDR3 has 12 amino acids. CDR3 protein: CASSAAGETQYF. The CDR3 DNA follows: TGTGCCAGCAGTGCGGCGGGTGAGACCCAGTACTTC.

The J gene is TRBJ1-2, the V gene TRBV3-1; no firm D call. Trimming removed 4 bases from V and 0 bases from J, with 9 bases in between. The CDR3 has 14 residues. Germline V gene lookup returns CDR1 LGHDT and CDR2 YNNKEL (reference sequence). CDR3 DNA sequence: TGTGCCAGCAGCCGAGACACTGCTAACTATGGCTACACCTTC. Its protein is CASSRDTANYGYTF.

Of note for this clonotype: Since a much larger clone is just one base distant, this may be a read error. The rearrangement uses TRBV12-3 or TRBV12-4 and TRBJ2-7; D perhaps matches TRBD1 (7 bases). There are 13 residues in the CDR3. The CDR3 here is CASSGGQKKTQCF. CDR3 coding DNA: TGTGCCAGCAGCGGGGGACAGAAGAAGACCCAGTGCTTC.

This clonotype was seen only once. The rearrangement uses TRBV3-1 and TRBJ2-3; the D is unclear. V dropped 0 bases and J dropped 3 bases, with 7 bases sitting between them. CDR1 and CDR2 from the germline V gene are LGHDT and YNNKEL (reference sequence). The length of the CDR3 is 14 residues. CDR3 sequence (DNA): TGTGCCAGCAGCCAAGACTATTCTACAGATACGCAGTATTTT. This encodes CASSQDYSTDTQYF.

As concerns this clonotype: An end of the junction differs from the germline gene, which may be a read error. The chain carries TRBV20-1 and TRBJ2-1; the D call may be TRBD1 or TRBD2 (6 bases each). The germline V gene has CDR1 DFQATT and CDR2 SNEGSKA (reference sequence). This CDR3 comprises 15 residues. The DNA of the CDR3 is TGCAGTACTAGAGATCAGGGGAGGCTGTCGAGTGAGCAGTTCTTC. It translates to CSTRDQGRLSSEQFF.

This clonotype was counted between two and nine times. The chain links TRBV12-3 or TRBV12-4 to TRBJ1-1; 8 nucleotides line up with TRBD1. This CDR3 spans 16 amino acids. Losses at the gene ends were 5 bases for V and 2 bases for J; bases not matched to a gene: 10. The DNA for the CDR3 is TGTGCCAGCAGTCCCCGACAGGGGAGGGGAAACACTGAAGCTTTCTTT. It yields the protein CASSPRQGRGNTEAFF.

This clonotype was picked up one time. The chain employs TRBV20-1 and TRBJ2-3; no clear D gene. The CDR3 is made up of 17 amino acids. Trimming removed 1 base at V and 2 bases at J, with 19 bases between. The germline CDR1 and CDR2 sequences are DFQATT and SNEGSKA (reference sequence). The CDR3 sequence: CSARGNGQPGPTDTQYF. The CDR3 DNA sequence: TGCAGTGCTAGAGGGAACGGGCAACCCGGCCCCACAGATACGCAGTATTTT.

Remarks on this clonotype: This may stem from a read error, because a much larger clone lies one nucleotide away. This chain connects TRBV12-3 or TRBV12-4 to TRBJ2-7; 9 bases are shared with TRBD2. V shed 7 bases and J 7 bases; nucleotides not matched to a gene: 14. CDR3 length equals 15 residues. Here the CDR3 reads CASTTAGGPSNEQYF. CDR3 sequence (DNA): TGTGCCAGCACTACCGCGGGAGGGCCCTCCAATGAGCAGTACTTC.

This rearrangement joins TRBV12-3 or TRBV12-4 to TRBJ1-4, with D possibly TRBD1 on 6 matching bases. This CDR3 region has 12 residues. V was shortened by 6 bases and J by 11 bases, with 13 bases between the two germline ends. CDR3 sequence (DNA): TGTGCCAGCAGCTACAGGGACGAGAAACTGTTTTTT. Encoded protein: CASSYRDEKLFF.

The V call is TRBV28, the J call TRBJ2-2; D is unclear. V lost 5 bases and J 3 bases, leaving 10 bases between the germline ends. The CDR3 consists of 14 residues. In germline, CDR1 is MDHEN, CDR2 SYDVKM. The CDR3 DNA follows: TGTGCCAGCAGTCCTCCCGGCGACACCGGGGAGCTGTTTTTT. Its protein product is CASSPPGDTGELFF.

The J gene is TRBJ2-5, the V gene TRBV12-3 or TRBV12-4; no reliable D call. TRBJ2-7 explains the end of the DNA better; the J call may be wrong. CDR3 length equals 12 residues. CDR3 DNA: TGTGCCAGCAGCCGTAGTTGGTACGAGCAGTACTTC. Translating it yields CASSRSWYEQYF.

The gene calls are TRBV12-3 or TRBV12-4 and TRBJ2-1, with 9 bases identical to TRBD2. V shed 7 bases and J 4 bases; nucleotides not matched to a gene: 2. The CDR3 is made up of 13 amino acids. The CDR3 DNA sequence: TGTGCCAGCAAAACTAGCGGGTACAATGAGCAGTTCTTC. This encodes CASKTSGYNEQFF.

This rearrangement joins TRBV2 to TRBJ1-1; D may be TRBD1 (6 bases). V shed 5 bases and J shed 1 base, with 14 bases lying between them. Looked up from germline, CDR1 is SNHLY and CDR2 is FYNNEI. The CDR3 extends over 15 amino acids. Here the CDR3 reads CASSTRQVPNTEAFF. As DNA, the CDR3 is TGTGCCAGCAGTACACGACAGGTTCCGAACACTGAAGCTTTCTTT. The variable domain in full, with the rest retrieved from reference TRBV2 and TRBJ1-1, is EPEVTQTPSHQVTQMGQEVILRCVPISNHLYFYWYRQILGQKVEFLVSFYNNEISEKSEIFDDQFSVERPDGSNFTLKIRSTKLEDSAMYFCASSTRQVPNTEAFFGQGTRLTVV.

This clonotype has a count of ten or more. The V gene is TRBV5-1, the J gene TRBJ2-3; TRBD1 matches 8 bases. Germline CDR1 SGHRS, CDR2 YFSETQ. V lost 2 bases and J lost 0; bases outside the gene matches: 5. The CDR3 sequence is 16 residues long. As DNA, the CDR3 is TGCGCCAGCAGCTTATTACAGGGGGTTAGCACAGATACGCAGTATTTT. Protein product: CASSLLQGVSTDTQYF.

The chain uses TRBV10-3 and TRBJ2-1; D gene unclear. Trimming left V 3 bases short and J 10 bases short, with 10 bases between. Germline V gene data show CDR1 as ENHRY and CDR2 as SYGVKD. This CDR3 is 12 amino acids long. As DNA, the CDR3 is TGTGCCATCAGTGACAAAGGGAAAGAGCAGTTCTTC. Its protein product is CAISDKGKEQFF.

The table lists this clonotype with many counts. The chain combines TRBV3-1 with TRBJ2-1; possibly TRBD2 for D (6 bases). Germline V gene sequence: CDR1 LGHDT, CDR2 YNNKEL (reference sequence). V was shortened by 0 bases and J by 6 bases, with 9 bases between the two germline ends. The CDR3 sequence is 14 residues long. The CDR3, as DNA: TGTGCCAGCAGCCAAGATAACGGGGGCAATGAGCAGTTCTTC. It specifies CASSQDNGGNEQFF.

In the case of this clonotype: With a much larger clone just one base away, this may be a read error. The rearrangement uses TRBV5-1 and TRBJ2-1; 8 bases agree with TRBD2. The V gene's germline CDR1 is SGHRS and CDR2 YFSETQ. There are 14 residues in the CDR3. CDR3 coding DNA: TGCGCCAGCAGCTTGGGACTAGCGAATCGGGAGCAGTTATTC. Translating it yields CASSLGLANREQLF.

The chain has TRBV20-1 and TRBJ1-1, with TRBD1 identical over 7 bases. Germline V CDR1 and CDR2: DFQATT, SNEGSKA (reference sequence). After removal of 5 bases from V and 0 bases from J, the junction contained 6 bases not matched to a gene. The CDR3 spans 14 residues. This chain's CDR3 is CSALEGGMNTEAFF. The DNA of the CDR3 is TGCAGTGCTCTCGAAGGGGGCATGAACACTGAAGCTTTCTTT.

This clonotype was recorded once. This chain uses TRBV7-9 with TRBJ1-2; D gene unclear. The CDR3 covers 15 residues. Germline V gene lookup returns CDR1 SEHNR and CDR2 FQNEAQ (reference sequence). V was clipped by 5 bases and J by 4 bases, with 17 bases between them. The chain's CDR3 is CASSPEAMGIYGYTF. The CDR3, as DNA: TGTGCCAGCAGCCCGGAGGCCATGGGAATCTATGGCTACACCTTC.